This T cell receptor beta chain was recovered during a study of T cells after yellow fever vaccination. The wider study: For low cell numbers, libraries were made with SMART-Seq v4 Ultra Low Input.

In TCRdb, the 5' RACE reads were re-called with MiXCR into one record per CDR3 protein. This table holds about 300,000 distinct CDR3 sequences, 3% to 4.5% found once. The CDR3 runs to 14 residues. V lost 4 bases, J lost 0 bases, and 9 bases lay in between. Looked up from germline, CDR1 is SGDLS and CDR2 is YYNGEE. This material consisted of PBMCs, taken 5 days after the yellow fever booster vaccination. This rearrangement joins TRBV9 to TRBJ2-3; TRBD2 might be the D (5 bases). The receptor was derived from a young man who received the YFV17D yellow fever vaccine. The CDR3 reads CASSPGSSTDTQYF. CDR3 nucleotide sequence: TGTGCCAGCAGCCCGGGATCTAGCACAGATACGCAGTATTTT.